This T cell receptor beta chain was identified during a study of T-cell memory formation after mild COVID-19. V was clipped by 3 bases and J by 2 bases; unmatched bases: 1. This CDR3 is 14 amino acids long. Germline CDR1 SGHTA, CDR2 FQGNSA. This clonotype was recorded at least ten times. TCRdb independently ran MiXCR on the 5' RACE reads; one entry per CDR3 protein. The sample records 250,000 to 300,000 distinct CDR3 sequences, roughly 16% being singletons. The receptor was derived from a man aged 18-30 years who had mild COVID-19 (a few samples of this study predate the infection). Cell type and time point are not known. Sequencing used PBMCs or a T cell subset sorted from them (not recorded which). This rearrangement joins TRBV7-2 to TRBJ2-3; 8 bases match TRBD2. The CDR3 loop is CASSFGGATDTQYF. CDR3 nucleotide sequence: TGTGCCAGCAGCTTCGGGGGGGCCACAGATACGCAGTATTTT.